One T cell receptor beta chain is described in this entry. Its antigen is not identified. Via MiXCR, TCRdb re-called the 5' RACE reads, giving one row per CDR3 protein. Here the sample spans about 50,000 distinct CDR3 sequences, about 28% being singletons. Study-level findings and limits: The TCR gene usage of tumor memory CD4+ T cells clustered together with blood and lymph node memory CD4+ cells and with lymph node naive CD4+ cells.

Naive CD4+ cells had CD25+ Tregs removed. The receptor was isolated from a female donor with breast cancer. Sequencing was performed on naive CD4+ T cells sorted from blood. Subset of the sample: naive CD4+ T cells, CD4+CD45RA+CD25-.

CDR3 region: CASSRTGDETQYF. CDR3 in DNA: TGTGCCAGCAGTCGGACAGGGGACGAGACCCAGTACTTC. The V and J genes are TRBV12-3 or TRBV12-4 and TRBJ2-5; 9 nucleotides line up with TRBD1. The V gene end was trimmed by 5 bases and the J gene end by 5 bases; junction bases not matched to a gene: 3. The CDR3 loop spans 13 amino acids.